This entry lists 13 T cell receptor beta chains sequenced from one sample in a study of T cell responses to AZD1222 COVID-19 vaccine. Only in-frame clones appear in the TCRdb table, and some are missing; sequencing was by immunoSEQ multiplex PCR. The sample includes some 150,000 clones, 88% seen only once; the top ten take around 3.2%. Sequences were derived from peripheral blood, sampled on day 0 of AZD1222 vaccination. These receptors all stem from an adult in good health.

The table lists this clone with a count of one. V is TRBV19 and J is TRBJ2-3; 8 bases align to TRBD2. Losses at the gene ends were 5 bases for V and 3 bases for J; bases not matched to a gene: 13. The CDR3 totals 17 residues. Germline V gene lookup returns CDR1 LNHDA and CDR2 SQIVND (reference sequence). CDR3 nucleotides: TGTGCCAGTAGTCCCACGGGAGCGGGGGCAGGTACAGATACGCAGTATTTT. Protein sequence: CASSPTGAGAGTDTQYF.

The V gene is TRBV7-2, the J gene TRBJ1-4; a weak D match, TRBD1 (6 bases). The CDR3 is 15 residues long. V shed 1 base and J shed 8 bases, with 14 bases lying between them. CDR1 and CDR2 (germline): SGHTA, FQGNSA. The CDR3 nucleotides are TGTGCCAGCAGCTTAGGGGGGGCTAACCGAGAAAAACTGTTTTTT. Its protein product is CASSLGGANREKLFF.

This clone appeared a few times. The J gene is TRBJ1-5, the V gene TRBV7-8, with 7 bases aligning to TRBD1. CDR3 length: 16 residues. Per the germline V gene, CDR1 is SGHVS and CDR2 is FQNEAQ. V shed 2 bases and J 3 bases; nucleotides not matched to a gene: 7. The CDR3 sequence is CASSLWGGQPNQPQHF. CDR3 bases: TGTGCCAGCAGCTTATGGGGGGGACAGCCCAATCAGCCCCAGCATTTT.

This chain uses TRBV27 with TRBJ2-7; 9 bases agree with TRBD1. The CDR3 consists of 16 residues. Germline loops: CDR1 MNHEY, CDR2 SMNVEV (reference sequence). J gave up 2 bases and V 4 bases, and 9 bases lay outside the gene matches. The CDR3 DNA reads as TGTGCCAGCAGTTCCAATCCGGGACAGGGAACCTACGAGCAGTACTTC. Translating gives CASSSNPGQGTYEQYF.

J is TRBJ2-5 and V is TRBV11-2, with 15 positions matching TRBD2. Trimming removed 5 bases from V and 1 base from J; junction bases left unmatched: 5. There are 17 residues in the CDR3. The germline V gene has CDR1 SGHAT and CDR2 FQNNGV. CDR3 DNA: TGTGCCAGCAGCAGGACTAGCGGGGGGGCCGTCCAAGAGACCCAGTACTTC. Protein: CASSRTSGGAVQETQYF.

The chain combines TRBV27 with TRBJ1-2; TRBD1 aligns across 8 bases. The CDR3 is 14 amino acids. V was pared by 4 bases and J by 5 bases, with 6 bases of the junction left unmatched. Germline assignment: CDR1 MNHEY and CDR2 SMNVEV (reference sequence). CDR3 residues: CASSSPGQGYGYTF. For the CDR3, the DNA is TGTGCCAGCAGTTCCCCTGGACAGGGATATGGCTACACCTTC.

This rearrangement joins TRBV3-1 (or the pseudogene TRBV3-2) to TRBJ2-7; no clear D. V was pared by 1 base and J by 5 bases, with 3 bases between. CDR3 size: 11 residues. Germline-derived CDR1 and CDR2 are LGHDT and YNNKEL (reference sequence). In DNA form, the CDR3 reads TGTGCCAGCAGCCAAGTGAACGAGCAGTACTTC. Protein sequence: CASSQVNEQYF.

The gene calls are TRBV4-3 and TRBJ2-5; D uncertain. The germline V gene encodes CDR1 LGHNA and CDR2 YSLEER. Trimming pared 2 bases from V and 1 base from J, leaving 8 bases between. This CDR3 region has 14 residues. The CDR3 DNA sequence: TGCGCCAGCAGCCAAAGTACAGTCCAAGAGACCCAGTACTTC. This translates into CASSQSTVQETQYF.

The chain uses TRBV19 and TRBJ1-1, with D possibly being TRBD1 (6 bases). Germline V lookup: CDR1 LNHDA, CDR2 SQIVND (reference sequence). The V end lost 5 bases, the J end lost 10 bases, and 14 bases lay between the germline ends. The CDR3 consists of 12 residues. This CDR3 is CASSPQSGAAFF. The CDR3, as DNA: TGTGCCAGTAGTCCTCAATCAGGGGCAGCTTTCTTT.

The chain combines TRBV4-3 with TRBJ2-7, with no clear D. The germline gives CDR1 LGHNA, CDR2 YSLEER. Trimming shortened V by 2 bases and J by 4 bases, and 15 bases separated the two germline ends. There are 15 residues in the CDR3. The CDR3 loop is CASSQLASVSYEQYF. The CDR3 DNA is TGCGCCAGCAGCCAACTTGCGTCAGTCTCGTACGAGCAGTACTTC.

This clone was seen a few times. The gene calls are TRBV5-6 and TRBJ1-3, with D perhaps TRBD1 (6 bases). V was trimmed by 4 bases and J by 5 bases, leaving 13 bases between them. This CDR3 comprises 14 residues. CDR1 and CDR2 (germline): SGHDT, YYEEEE. This CDR3 reads CASSTTGIRNTIYF. In DNA form, the CDR3 reads TGTGCCAGCAGCACGACAGGAATCCGAAACACCATATATTTT.

V is TRBV2 and J is TRBJ1-2; maybe TRBD1 (6 bases). V was pared by 3 bases and J by 0 bases, with 11 bases between. Per germline, CDR1 SNHLY and CDR2 FYNNEI. This CDR3 has 15 residues. CDR3 region: CASSDSSGANYGYTF. DNA for the CDR3: TGTGCCAGCAGTGACTCGTCAGGGGCTAACTATGGCTACACCTTC.

CDR3 protein: CATSDPGAGTGELFF. Here the CDR3 DNA reads TGTGCCACCAGTGATCCGGGGGCGGGGACCGGGGAGCTGTTTTTT. V and J are TRBV24-1 and TRBJ2-2, with D perhaps assigned TRBD1 or TRBD2 (6 bases each). V dropped 3 bases and J dropped 5 bases, with 12 bases sitting between them. The germline V gene encodes CDR1 KGHDR and CDR2 SFDVKD. The CDR3 is 15 residues long.